This TCR beta chain is drawn from a study of blood T cell repertoires in COVID-19. Across the study: Sample material is recorded as cDNA or gDNA derived from T cells, B-cell-depleted T cells, or PBMCs.

Per germline, CDR1 MNHEY and CDR2 SMNVEV (reference sequence). This CDR3 is 14 amino acids long. V dropped 8 bases and J dropped 10; count of bases not matched to a gene: 8. Ages ranged from 18 to 89 years, with residence in about 24 US areas. Donors were grouped by their self-reported clinical history. Sequenced by immunoSEQ multiplex PCR; TCRdb stores in-frame clones only, minus some. The sample holds about 120,000 clones, 84% seen once. The sequence was collected from a woman in her 30s who had recovered from COVID-19. The rearrangement uses TRBV27 and TRBJ1-6, with 10 positions matching TRBD1. Source material: PBMCs or T cells enriched from blood (not recorded which). The CDR3 bases are TGTGCCAGCGCCAAGACAGGGGGCGCATCACCCCTCCACTTT. Protein: CASAKTGGASPLHF.